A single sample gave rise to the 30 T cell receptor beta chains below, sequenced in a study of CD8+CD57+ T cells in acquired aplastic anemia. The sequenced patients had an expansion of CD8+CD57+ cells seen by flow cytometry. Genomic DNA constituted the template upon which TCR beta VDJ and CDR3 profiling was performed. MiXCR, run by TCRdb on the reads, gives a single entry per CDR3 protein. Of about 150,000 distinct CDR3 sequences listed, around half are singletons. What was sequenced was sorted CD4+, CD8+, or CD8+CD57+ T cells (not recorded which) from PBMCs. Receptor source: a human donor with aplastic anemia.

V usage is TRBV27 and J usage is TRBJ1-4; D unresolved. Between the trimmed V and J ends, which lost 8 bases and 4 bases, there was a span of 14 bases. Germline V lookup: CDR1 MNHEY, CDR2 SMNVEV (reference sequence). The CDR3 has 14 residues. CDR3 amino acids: CASDTYSLNEKLFF. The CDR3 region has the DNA TGTGCCAGCGATACTTACAGCCTTAATGAAAAACTGTTTTTT.

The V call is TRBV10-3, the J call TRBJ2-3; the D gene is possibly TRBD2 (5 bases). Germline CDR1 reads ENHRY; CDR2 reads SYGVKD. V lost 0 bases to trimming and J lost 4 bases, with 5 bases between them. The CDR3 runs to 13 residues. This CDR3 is CAISESGADTQYF. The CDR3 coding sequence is TGTGCCATCAGTGAGTCCGGGGCAGATACGCAGTATTTT.

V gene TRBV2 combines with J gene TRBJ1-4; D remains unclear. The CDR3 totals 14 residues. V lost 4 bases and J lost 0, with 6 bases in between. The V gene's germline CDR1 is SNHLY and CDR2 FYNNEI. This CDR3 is CASSAQATNEKLFF. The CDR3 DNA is TGTGCCAGCAGTGCCCAAGCAACTAATGAAAAACTGTTTTTT. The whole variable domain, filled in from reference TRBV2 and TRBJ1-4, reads EPEVTQTPSHQVTQMGQEVILRCVPISNHLYFYWYRQILGQKVEFLVSFYNNEISEKSEIFDDQFSVERPDGSNFTLKIRSTKLEDSAMYFCASSAQATNEKLFFGSGTQLSVL.

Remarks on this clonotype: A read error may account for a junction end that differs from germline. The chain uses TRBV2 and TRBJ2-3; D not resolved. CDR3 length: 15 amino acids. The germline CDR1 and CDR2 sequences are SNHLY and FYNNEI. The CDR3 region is CASNPQWFRTDTQYF. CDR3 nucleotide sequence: TGCGCCAGCAATCCTCAGTGGTTTCGCACAGATACGCAGTATTTT. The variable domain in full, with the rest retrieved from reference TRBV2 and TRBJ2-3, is EPEVTQTPSHQVTQMGQEVILRCVPISNHLYFYWYRQILGQKVEFLVSFYNNEISEKSEIFDDQFSVERPDGSNFTLKIRSTKLEDSAMYFCASNPQWFRTDTQYFGPGTRLTVL.

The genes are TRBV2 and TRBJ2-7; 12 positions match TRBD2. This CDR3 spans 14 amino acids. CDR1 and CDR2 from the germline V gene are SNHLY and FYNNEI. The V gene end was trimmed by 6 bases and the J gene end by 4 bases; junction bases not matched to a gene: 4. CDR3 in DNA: TGTGCCAGCAGGAGACTAGCGGGAGTGTACGAGCAGTACTTC. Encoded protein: CASRRLAGVYEQYF.

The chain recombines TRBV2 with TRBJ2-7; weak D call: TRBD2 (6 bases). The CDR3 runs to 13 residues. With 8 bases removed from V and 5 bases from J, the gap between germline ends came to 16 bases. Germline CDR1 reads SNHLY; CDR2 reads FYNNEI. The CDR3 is CASWRAKSNEQYF. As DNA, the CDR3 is TGTGCCAGCTGGAGGGCGAAATCCAACGAGCAGTACTTC.

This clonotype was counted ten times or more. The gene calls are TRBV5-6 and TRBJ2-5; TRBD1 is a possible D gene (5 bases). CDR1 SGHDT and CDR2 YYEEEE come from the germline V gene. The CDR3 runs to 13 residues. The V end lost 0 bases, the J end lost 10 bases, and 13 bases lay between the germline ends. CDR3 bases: TGTGCCAGCAGCTTGGGTCAGGGTGAGGACCAGTACTTC. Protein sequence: CASSLGQGEDQYF.

CDR3 coding DNA: TGTGCCAGCAGTCGGACCCAAGGGCACACTGAAGCTTTCTTT. As protein: CASSRTQGHTEAFF. The chain carries TRBV2 and TRBJ1-1; D gene uncertain. This CDR3 is 14 amino acids long. CDR1 is SNHLY and CDR2 is FYNNEI in the germline V gene. Between the trimmed V and J ends, which lost 5 bases and 3 bases, there was a span of 13 bases.

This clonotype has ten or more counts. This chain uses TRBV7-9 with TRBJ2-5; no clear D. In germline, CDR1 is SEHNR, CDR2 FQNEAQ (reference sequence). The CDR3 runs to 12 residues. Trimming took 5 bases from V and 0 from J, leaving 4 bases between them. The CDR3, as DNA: TGTGCCAGCAGCCGGTACCAAGAGACCCAGTACTTC. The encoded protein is CASSRYQETQYF.

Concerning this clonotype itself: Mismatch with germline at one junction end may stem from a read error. Written as DNA, the CDR3 is TGTGCCACCAGCAGAGAGCCAGCTACATCTGGTGCCAACGCCCTGACTTTC. As protein: CATSREPATSGANALTF. The V and J genes are TRBV15 and TRBJ2-6, with D uncertain. CDR1 and CDR2 (germline): LNHNV, YYDKDF (reference sequence). CDR3 length: 17 amino acids.

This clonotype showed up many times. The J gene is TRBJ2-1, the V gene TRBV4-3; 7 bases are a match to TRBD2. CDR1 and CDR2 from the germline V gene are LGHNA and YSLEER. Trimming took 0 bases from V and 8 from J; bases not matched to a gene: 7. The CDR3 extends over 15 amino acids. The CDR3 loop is CASSQDRLATDEQFF. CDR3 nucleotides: TGCGCCAGCAGCCAAGATCGACTAGCTACCGATGAGCAGTTCTTC.

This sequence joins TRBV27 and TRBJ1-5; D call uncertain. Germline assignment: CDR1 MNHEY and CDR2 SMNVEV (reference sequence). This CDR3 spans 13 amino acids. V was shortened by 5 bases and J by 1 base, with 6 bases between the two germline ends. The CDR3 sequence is CASSRASNQPQHF. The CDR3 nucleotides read TGTGCCAGCAGTAGAGCGAGCAATCAGCCCCAGCATTTT.

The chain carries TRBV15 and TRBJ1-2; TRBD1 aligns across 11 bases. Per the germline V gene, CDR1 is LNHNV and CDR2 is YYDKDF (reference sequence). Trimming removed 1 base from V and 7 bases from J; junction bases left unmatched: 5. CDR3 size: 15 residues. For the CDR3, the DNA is TGTGCCACCAGCAGAGCTGGACAGGGGGCAATTGGCTACACCTTC. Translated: CATSRAGQGAIGYTF.

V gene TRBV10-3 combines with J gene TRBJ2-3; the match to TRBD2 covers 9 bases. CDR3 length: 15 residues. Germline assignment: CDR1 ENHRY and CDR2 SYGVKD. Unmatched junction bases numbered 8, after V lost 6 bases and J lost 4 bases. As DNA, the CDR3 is TGTGCCATCAGCGAACCGGGACTAGCTCCAGATACGCAGTATTTT. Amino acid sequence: CAISEPGLAPDTQYF.

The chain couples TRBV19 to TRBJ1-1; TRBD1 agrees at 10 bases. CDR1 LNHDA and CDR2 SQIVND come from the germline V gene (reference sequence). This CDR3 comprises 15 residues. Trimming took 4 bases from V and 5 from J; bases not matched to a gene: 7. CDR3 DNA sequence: TGTGCCAGTAGTAACACTCCGGGACAGGGGACTGAAGCTTTCTTT. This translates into CASSNTPGQGTEAFF.

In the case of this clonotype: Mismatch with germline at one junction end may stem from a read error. As DNA, the CDR3 is TGCAGTGCAAGAGAGCGGGGGGGAACCTACGAGCAGTTCTTC. Encoded protein: CSARERGGTYEQFF. The chain uses TRBV20-1 and TRBJ2-1; 10 nucleotides line up with TRBD2. This CDR3 region has 14 residues. Germline CDR1 and CDR2: DFQATT and SNEGSKA (reference sequence).

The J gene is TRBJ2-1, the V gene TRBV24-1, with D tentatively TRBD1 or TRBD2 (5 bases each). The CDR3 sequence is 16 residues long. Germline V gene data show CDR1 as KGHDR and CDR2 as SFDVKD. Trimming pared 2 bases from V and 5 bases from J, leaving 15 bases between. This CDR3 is CATSDWGGPDDNEQFF. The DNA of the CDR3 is TGTGCCACCAGTGATTGGGGCGGGCCAGATGACAATGAGCAGTTCTTC.

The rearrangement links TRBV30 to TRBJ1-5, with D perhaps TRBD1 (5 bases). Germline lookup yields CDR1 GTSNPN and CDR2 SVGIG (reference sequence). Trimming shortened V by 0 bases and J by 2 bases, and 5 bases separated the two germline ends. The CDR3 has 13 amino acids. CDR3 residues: CAWSVGGNQPQHF. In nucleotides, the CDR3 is TGTGCCTGGAGTGTAGGGGGCAATCAGCCCCAGCATTTT.

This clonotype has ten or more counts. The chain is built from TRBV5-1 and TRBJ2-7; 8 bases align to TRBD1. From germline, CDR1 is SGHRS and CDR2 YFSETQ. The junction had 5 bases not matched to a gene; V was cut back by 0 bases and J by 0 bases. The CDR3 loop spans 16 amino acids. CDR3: CASSLAGQGGSYEQYF. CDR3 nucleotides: TGCGCCAGCAGCTTGGCCGGACAGGGAGGCTCCTACGAGCAGTACTTC.

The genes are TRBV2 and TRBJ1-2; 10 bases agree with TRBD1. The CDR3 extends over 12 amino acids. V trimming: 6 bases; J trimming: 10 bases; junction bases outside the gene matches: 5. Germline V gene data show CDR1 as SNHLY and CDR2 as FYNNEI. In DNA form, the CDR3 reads TGTGCCAGCAGGGGAGGGACAGGGGCCTACACCTTC. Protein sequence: CASRGGTGAYTF.

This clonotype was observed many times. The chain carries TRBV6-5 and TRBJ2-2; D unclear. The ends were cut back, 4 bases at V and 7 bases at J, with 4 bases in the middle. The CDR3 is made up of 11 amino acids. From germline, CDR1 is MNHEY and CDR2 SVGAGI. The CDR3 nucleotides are TGTGCCAGCAGTTCGTTCGGGGAGCTGTTTTTT. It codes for CASSSFGELFF.

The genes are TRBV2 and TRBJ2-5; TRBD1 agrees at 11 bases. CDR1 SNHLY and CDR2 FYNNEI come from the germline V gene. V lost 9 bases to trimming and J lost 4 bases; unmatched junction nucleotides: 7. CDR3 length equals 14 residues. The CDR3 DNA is TGTGCCAGGACCGGGACAGGGGGGGGAGAGACCCAGTACTTC. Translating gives CARTGTGGGETQYF.

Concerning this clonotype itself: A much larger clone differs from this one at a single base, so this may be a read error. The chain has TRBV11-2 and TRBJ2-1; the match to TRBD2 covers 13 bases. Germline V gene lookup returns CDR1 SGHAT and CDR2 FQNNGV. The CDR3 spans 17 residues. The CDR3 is CASSPGLAGVGYDEQFF. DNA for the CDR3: TGTGCCAGCAGCCCTGGACTAGCGGGAGTAGGCTACGATGAGCAGTTCTTC.

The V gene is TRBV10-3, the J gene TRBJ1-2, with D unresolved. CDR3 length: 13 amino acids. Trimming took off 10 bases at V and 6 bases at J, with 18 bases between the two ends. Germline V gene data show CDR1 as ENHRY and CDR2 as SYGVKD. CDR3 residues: CASSLIANNGYTF. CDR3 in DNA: TGTGCCAGCAGCCTTATAGCGAACAATGGCTACACCTTC.

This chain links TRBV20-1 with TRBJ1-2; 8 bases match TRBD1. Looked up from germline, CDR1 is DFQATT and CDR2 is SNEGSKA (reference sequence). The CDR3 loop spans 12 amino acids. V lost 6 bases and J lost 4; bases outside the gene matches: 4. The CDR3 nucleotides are TGCAGTGCCAGCGACAGGGGCTATGGCTACACCTTC. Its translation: CSASDRGYGYTF.

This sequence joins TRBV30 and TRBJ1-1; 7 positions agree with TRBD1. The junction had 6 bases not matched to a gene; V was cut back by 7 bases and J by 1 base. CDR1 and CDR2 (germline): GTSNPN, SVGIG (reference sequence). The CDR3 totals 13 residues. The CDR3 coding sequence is TGTGCCTATTACGGGACAGCGAACACTGAAGCTTTCTTT. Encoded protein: CAYYGTANTEAFF.

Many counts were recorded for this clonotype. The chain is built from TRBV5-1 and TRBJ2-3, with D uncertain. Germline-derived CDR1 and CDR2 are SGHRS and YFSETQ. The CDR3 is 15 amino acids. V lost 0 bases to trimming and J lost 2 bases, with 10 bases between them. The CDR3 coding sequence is TGCGCCAGCAGCTTGGCCTCTAAGGACACAGATACGCAGTATTTT. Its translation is CASSLASKDTDTQYF. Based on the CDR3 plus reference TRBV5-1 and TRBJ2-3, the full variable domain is KAGVTQTPRYLIKTRGQQVTLSCSPISGHRSVSWYQQTPGQGLQFLFEYFSETQRNKGNFPGRFSGRQFSNSRSEMNVSTLELGDSALYLCASSLASKDTDTQYFGPGTRLTVL.

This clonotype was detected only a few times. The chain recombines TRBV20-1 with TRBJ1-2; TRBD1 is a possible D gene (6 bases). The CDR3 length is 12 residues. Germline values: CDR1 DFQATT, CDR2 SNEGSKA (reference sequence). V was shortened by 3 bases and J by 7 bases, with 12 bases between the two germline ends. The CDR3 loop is CSASNRERGYTF. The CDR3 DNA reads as TGCAGTGCTAGCAACAGGGAACGTGGCTACACCTTC.

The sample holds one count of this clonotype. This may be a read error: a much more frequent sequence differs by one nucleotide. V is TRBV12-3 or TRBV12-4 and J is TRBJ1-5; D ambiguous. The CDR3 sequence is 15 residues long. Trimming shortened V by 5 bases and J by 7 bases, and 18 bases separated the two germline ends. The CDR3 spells CASSNTGMERQPQHF. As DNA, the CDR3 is TGTGCCAGCAGTAACACCGGGATGGAAAGACAGCCCCAGCATTTT.

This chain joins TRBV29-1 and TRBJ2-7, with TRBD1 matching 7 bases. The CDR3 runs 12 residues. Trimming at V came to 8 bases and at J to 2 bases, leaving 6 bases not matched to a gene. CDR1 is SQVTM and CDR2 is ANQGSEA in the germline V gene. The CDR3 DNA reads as TGCAGCACATCCGGGACAGCCTACGAGCAGTACTTC. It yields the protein CSTSGTAYEQYF.